Included here is one TCR beta chain sequence, with context. The conserved phenylalanine or tryptophan normally closing the CDR3 is absent here, so this likely arose from a read error. No DNA is shown, since the ends of the CDR3 on it are uncertain; the CDR3 is the one TCRdb lists. The use of genomic DNA as template underpinned the TCR beta VDJ and CDR3 profiling. MiXCR was run by TCRdb on the reads, yielding one entry per CDR3 protein. This sample has just over 400,000 distinct CDR3 sequences, with under 80% found just once. The sample originates from a study of CD8+CD57+ T cells in acquired aplastic anemia. The TCR was taken from a human donor in good health, serving as a control. Input material: sorted CD4+, CD8+, or CD8+CD57+ T cells (not recorded which) from PBMCs.

The CDR3 reads CASSNGRSKGQPQ. The rearrangement uses TRBV7-8 and TRBJ1-2; the DNA was not compared with TRBD1, the D call given in the table. The CDR3 is made up of 13 amino acids, end residues included. Germline values: CDR1 SGHVS, CDR2 FQNEAQ.